Each of the 20 T cell receptor beta chains below was sequenced from the same sample in a study of T cell clusters in autoimmune cytopenias. TRB was amplified by touch-down multiplex PCR, primer pools A and B combined. TCRdb re-analyzed the multiplex PCR reads; it lists each CDR3 protein once, without DNA. The sample holds some 1,800 distinct CDR3 sequences. TRB amplification used roughly 250 ng of peripheral blood genomic DNA. Sequences were obtained from peripheral blood. Receptor source: a human donor with an autoimmune cytopenia or autoimmune hepatitis (not recorded which).

By frequency, this clonotype registers large. This chain connects TRBV6-5 to TRBJ2-7; absent DNA, TCRdb's TRBD1 call cannot be checked. The germline V gene encodes CDR1 MNHEY and CDR2 SVGAGI. This CDR3 has 14 residues. CDR3 amino acids: CANPTTGRRYEQYF.

Its frequency marks this clonotype as medium-sized. The chain recombines TRBV6-2 or TRBV6-3 with TRBJ2-3; TCRdb lists TRBD2, though no DNA is available to test this call. The length of the CDR3 is 17 residues. Per germline, CDR1 MNHEY and CDR2 SVGEGT. The CDR3 here is CASSYSKGRLAGDTQYF.

The chain is built from TRBV18 and TRBJ1-4. Germline CDR1 and CDR2: KGHSH and LQKENI. The CDR3 covers 16 residues. CDR3 in amino acids: CASSPILGATNEKLFF.

This clonotype ranks as medium-sized in terms of frequency. The genes are TRBV27 and TRBJ2-7; the TCRdb call, TRBD2, lacks DNA for checking. Germline assignment: CDR1 MNHEY and CDR2 SMNVEV (reference sequence). The CDR3 extends over 13 amino acids. This CDR3 is CASTGGAYYEQYF.

This clonotype ranks as medium-sized (0.01 to 0.1%) in terms of frequency. This rearrangement joins TRBV5-5 to TRBJ2-1. Germline V gives CDR1 SGHKS, CDR2 YYEKEE (reference sequence). CDR3 length: 16 residues. CDR3 loop: CASSLAGWQDYNEQFF.

This clonotype ranks as medium-sized (0.01 to 0.1%) in terms of frequency. This chain's CDR3 is CASSLAGTTFSMNTEAFF. V is TRBV5-6 and J is TRBJ1-1. Looked up from germline, CDR1 is SGHDT and CDR2 is YYEEEE. The CDR3 contains 18 residues.

The CDR3 protein is CASSLFSTSGNQPQHF. The chain uses TRBV7-9 and TRBJ1-5. The germline V gene has CDR1 SEHNR and CDR2 FQNEAQ (reference sequence). The length of the CDR3 is 16 residues.

This clonotype shows up as medium-sized by frequency. The chain employs TRBV24-1 and TRBJ2-1; TCRdb reports TRBD1, a call that lacks DNA to check it against. The CDR3 is 15 amino acids. The V gene's germline CDR1 is KGHDR and CDR2 SFDVKD. CDR3 region: CATSAGTAPYNEQFF.

This clonotype is labeled medium-sized based on frequency. The chain couples TRBV6-2 or TRBV6-3 to TRBJ2-1; as DNA is missing, the TRBD1 call by TCRdb cannot be tested. Germline lookup yields CDR1 MNHEY and CDR2 SVGEGT. The CDR3 contains 19 residues. This chain's CDR3 is CASSYSMSRYRVGYNEQFF.

Measured by frequency, this clonotype is medium-sized (0.01 to 0.1%). The genes are TRBV29-1 and TRBJ1-3; TCRdb returns TRBD1, unconfirmable since there is no DNA. From germline, CDR1 is SQVTM and CDR2 ANQGSEA. This CDR3 spans 13 amino acids. CDR3 amino acids: CATGPNSGNTIYF.

This clonotype is called medium-sized (0.01 to 0.1%) based on its frequency. The rearrangement uses TRBV30 and TRBJ2-1; TCRdb's D gene call, TRBD1, goes unchecked for lack of DNA. Germline loops: CDR1 GTSNPN, CDR2 SVGIG (reference sequence). The CDR3 spans 11 residues. The CDR3 loop is CAWSRGGGEFF.

This clonotype is deemed medium-sized by its frequency. The chain combines TRBV6-2 or TRBV6-3 with TRBJ2-1; TCRdb names TRBD1, which stays unverified in the absence of DNA. Germline values: CDR1 MNHEY, CDR2 SVGEGT. The CDR3 is 15 residues long. The CDR3 loop reads CASSPRTGRHNEQFF.

The chain has TRBV7-2 and TRBJ1-1; TCRdb calls TRBD1, which cannot be checked without DNA. Germline CDR1 reads SGHTA; CDR2 reads FQGNSA. This CDR3 is 13 amino acids long. CDR3 residues: CAGRRDRASEAFF.

Judged by frequency, this clonotype is medium-sized. V is TRBV10-3 and J is TRBJ1-1; absent DNA, TCRdb's TRBD1 call cannot be checked. Germline loops: CDR1 ENHRY, CDR2 SYGVKD. This CDR3 has 15 amino acids. The CDR3 protein is CAISAGTGRVTEAFF.

This clonotype is deemed medium-sized by its frequency. J is TRBJ2-7 and V is TRBV7-2; the TCRdb call, TRBD1, lacks DNA for checking. The CDR3 contains 13 residues. CDR1 is SGHTA and CDR2 is FQGNSA in the germline V gene. The CDR3 is CASSLGDSYEQYF. Drawing the rest from reference TRBV7-2 and TRBJ2-7, the complete variable domain is GAGVSQSPSNKVTEKGKDVELRCDPISGHTALYWYRQSLGQGLEFLIYFQGNSAPDKSGLPSDRFSAERTGGSVSTLTIQRTQQEDSAVYLCASSLGDSYEQYFGPGTRLTVT.

Considering frequency, this clonotype is large. This sequence joins TRBV6-5 and TRBJ2-2; TCRdb lists TRBD2, though no DNA is available to test this call. CDR3 length: 16 amino acids. Germline CDR1 reads MNHEY; CDR2 reads SVGAGI. The CDR3 loop is CASSFKAGGSGGELFF.

This clonotype is medium-sized (0.01 to 0.1%) by frequency. This chain links TRBV7-2 with TRBJ2-1; the TCRdb D gene call, TRBD2, has no DNA to confirm it. Germline CDR1 SGHTA, CDR2 FQGNSA. There are 15 residues in the CDR3. The CDR3 loop reads CASSRLAGGVNEQFF.

The chain uses TRBV7-2 and TRBJ2-7; the D gene TCRdb calls, TRBD1, cannot be checked with no DNA. The CDR3 extends over 16 amino acids. Germline V gives CDR1 SGHTA, CDR2 FQGNSA. The CDR3: CASSLGRGGGGHEQYF.

The V and J genes are TRBV6-2 or TRBV6-3 and TRBJ2-1; TCRdb indicates TRBD2, and absent DNA this call remains unverified. CDR1 and CDR2 from the germline V gene are MNHEY and SVGEGT. This CDR3 region has 16 residues. CDR3: CASSYRISGEFNEQFF.

In terms of frequency, this clonotype is medium-sized (0.01 to 0.1%). The chain has TRBV27 and TRBJ2-7; lacking DNA, the TRBD2 call made by TCRdb goes unchecked. Germline V gene lookup returns CDR1 MNHEY and CDR2 SMNVEV (reference sequence). The CDR3 has 14 residues. CDR3 sequence: CASSSRGYQHEQYF.